The next 32 T cell receptor beta chains were all read from a single sample in a study of blood T cell repertoires in COVID-19. Libraries were prepared by immunoSEQ multiplex PCR; TCRdb keeps only in-frame clonotypes and omits some of them. The sample includes hundreds of thousands of clones, 83% of them seen just once. Source material: peripheral blood. These receptors all come from a woman between 50 and 59 years old who had recovered from COVID-19.

The genes are TRBV12-3 or TRBV12-4 and TRBJ2-5; D not resolved. V was cut by 1 base and J by 7 bases, with 10 bases left in between. This CDR3 spans 13 amino acids. The CDR3, as DNA: TGTGCCAGCAGTTTAGGTGCTGCCGGGACCCAGTACTTC. It translates to CASSLGAAGTQYF.

The rearrangement links TRBV7-9 to TRBJ2-3; TRBD2 matches 7 bases. V lost 3 bases to trimming and J lost 2 bases; unmatched junction nucleotides: 2. The CDR3 extends over 14 amino acids. CDR1 and CDR2 (germline): SEHNR, FQNEAQ (reference sequence). Here the CDR3 reads CASSLRGSTDTQYF. The CDR3 DNA follows: TGTGCCAGCAGCTTGCGGGGGTCCACAGATACGCAGTATTTT.

The chain carries TRBV6-2 or TRBV6-3 and TRBJ1-5; D gene unclear. The CDR3 has 14 residues. V gave up 0 bases and J gave up 2 bases, with 5 bases separating them. In germline, CDR1 is MNHEY, CDR2 SVGEGT. As DNA, the CDR3 is TGTGCCAGCAGTTACTCTAATCGCAATCAGCCCCAGCATTTT. Protein: CASSYSNRNQPQHF.

This chain links TRBV7-9 with TRBJ2-2; 9 bases agree with TRBD1. The V and J ends lost 5 bases and 4 bases, in that order; junction bases with no gene match: 8. The length of the CDR3 is 16 residues. Germline V CDR1 and CDR2: SEHNR, FQNEAQ (reference sequence). The CDR3 DNA sequence: TGTGCCAGCAGCCCGGGGGACAGGGAGGTCACCGGGGAGCTGTTTTTT. Protein sequence: CASSPGDREVTGELFF.

This chain uses TRBV6-2 or TRBV6-3 with TRBJ1-5; 8 bases are a match to TRBD1. With 2 bases clipped from V and 9 bases from J, the junction kept 6 bases outside the gene matches. Looked up from germline, CDR1 is MNHEY and CDR2 is SVGEGT. The CDR3 extends over 14 amino acids. The CDR3: CASSYHRQGRPQHF. The CDR3 DNA follows: TGTGCCAGCAGTTACCACCGACAGGGGAGGCCCCAGCATTTT.

On this clone: A junction end diverges from the germline sequence, so it may reflect a read error. The chain is built from TRBV13 and TRBJ2-3; 8 bases are a match to TRBD1. The germline gives CDR1 PRHDT, CDR2 FYEKMQ (reference sequence). The length of the CDR3 is 11 residues. CDR3 coding DNA: TGTGCCAGCAGCCTCGGACCGGGACAGGTTTTT. Protein: CASSLGPGQVF.

The J gene is TRBJ1-1, the V gene TRBV3-1 (or the pseudogene TRBV3-2); no clear D. The CDR3 is made up of 13 amino acids. CDR1 and CDR2 from the germline V gene are LGHDT and YNNKEL (reference sequence). V shed 3 bases and J shed 5 bases, with 10 bases lying between them. The CDR3 DNA reads TGTGCCAGCAGCCATATCGGGGAGACTGAAGCTTTCTTT. Protein sequence: CASSHIGETEAFF.

This chain connects TRBV6-2 or TRBV6-3 to TRBJ2-3; D is unclear. Trimming took 2 bases from V and 3 from J, leaving 27 bases between them. Germline assignment: CDR1 MNHEY and CDR2 SVGEGT. This CDR3 region has 20 residues. CDR3 sequence reads: CASSYQPTLASSIRTDTQYF. The CDR3 bases are TGTGCCAGCAGTTACCAACCAACGTTAGCAAGTAGCATCCGTACAGATACGCAGTATTTT.

The J gene is TRBJ2-1, the V gene TRBV14; 9 bases fit TRBD2. The CDR3 runs to 16 residues. Germline V gene sequence: CDR1 SGHDN, CDR2 FVKESK. Unmatched junction bases numbered 2, after V lost 2 bases and J lost 0 bases. This chain's CDR3 is CASSQISGSSYNEQFF. CDR3 nucleotide sequence: TGTGCCAGCAGCCAAATTAGCGGGAGCTCCTACAATGAGCAGTTCTTC.

This chain connects TRBV10-3 to TRBJ1-2, with TRBD1 identical over 11 bases. CDR1 is ENHRY, CDR2 SYGVKD, per germline. The trim removed 2 bases at V and 5 bases at J, leaving 10 bases unmatched. The length of the CDR3 is 17 residues. In nucleotides, the CDR3 is TGTGCCATCAGTGAGGTGGGAGTGGGACAGGGGGAGTATGGCTACACCTTC. Protein product: CAISEVGVGQGEYGYTF.

The chain has TRBV7-8 and TRBJ1-1, with 10 nucleotides matching TRBD1. CDR3 length: 15 amino acids. CDR1 is SGHVS, CDR2 FQNEAQ, per germline. V lost 5 bases and J lost 5; bases outside the gene matches: 8. The CDR3 is CASSLRRTGGTEAFF. CDR3 sequence (DNA): TGTGCCAGCAGCCTTCGACGGACAGGGGGGACTGAAGCTTTCTTT.

V usage is TRBV23-1 and J usage is TRBJ1-2; TRBD1 is a possible D gene (6 bases). TRBV23-1 is treated as an ORF (open reading frame) with a function not yet certain. V dropped 7 bases and J dropped 8 bases, with 11 bases sitting between them. The CDR3 has 11 amino acids. In DNA, the CDR3 is TGCGCCAGCAATCGGACAGACGGCTACACCTTC. This sequence encodes CASNRTDGYTF.

The chain employs TRBV19 and TRBJ1-5, with D perhaps matching TRBD1 (6 bases). Deletions cut 8 bases from V and 2 bases from J, with 13 bases between. Germline lookup yields CDR1 LNHDA and CDR2 SQIVND (reference sequence). This CDR3 is built from 14 residues. The CDR3 reads CASLRGQGNQPQHF. The CDR3 nucleotides read TGTGCCAGTCTTCGGGGACAAGGCAATCAGCCCCAGCATTTT.

The V gene is TRBV28, the J gene TRBJ1-2; 8 bases are shared with TRBD1. The CDR3 spans 15 residues. V was pared by 2 bases and J by 5 bases, with 7 bases of the junction left unmatched. Per the germline V gene, CDR1 is MDHEN and CDR2 is SYDVKM. Here the CDR3 reads CASSLPGGFGYGYTF. The DNA of the CDR3 is TGTGCCAGCAGTTTACCAGGGGGCTTTGGTTATGGCTACACCTTC.

This sequence joins TRBV10-2 and TRBJ2-7, with D maybe TRBD2 (7 bases). Germline V gene data show CDR1 as WSHSY and CDR2 as SAAADI. CDR3 size: 15 residues. Trimming removed 8 bases from V and 2 bases from J, with 19 bases in between. The CDR3 protein is CASRAGASGTYEQYF. CDR3 sequence (DNA): TGCGCCAGCCGAGCAGGGGCTAGCGGCACCTACGAGCAGTACTTC.

The V and J genes are TRBV5-1 and TRBJ1-4, with 7 bases that match TRBD1. Germline CDR1 reads SGHRS; CDR2 reads YFSETQ. This CDR3 is 14 amino acids long. The V and J ends lost 4 bases and 4 bases, in that order; junction bases with no gene match: 4. The CDR3 loop reads CASSQGQFNEKLFF. CDR3 sequence (DNA): TGCGCCAGCAGCCAGGGACAGTTTAATGAAAAACTGTTTTTT.

This chain uses TRBV2 with TRBJ1-4; 8 bases are a match to TRBD1. The V gene end was trimmed by 6 bases and the J gene end by 0 bases; junction bases not matched to a gene: 6. Per germline, CDR1 SNHLY and CDR2 FYNNEI. The CDR3 has 16 residues. The DNA for the CDR3 is TGTGCCAGCAGCCGGGACAGGTTTGCAACTAATGAAAAACTGTTTTTT. As protein: CASSRDRFATNEKLFF.

DNA for the CDR3: TGTGCCAGCAGACAAAACTTAGGGAGCCCCAGCTACAATGAGCAGTTCTTC. This encodes CASRQNLGSPSYNEQFF. The chain combines TRBV28 with TRBJ2-1; a weak D match, TRBD2 (5 bases). V shed 6 bases and J shed 3 bases, with 21 bases lying between them. From germline, CDR1 is MDHEN and CDR2 SYDVKM. CDR3 length: 17 amino acids.

This clone was counted once. The chain recombines TRBV28 with TRBJ2-7; TRBD2 agrees at 7 bases. The ends lost 2 bases at V and 7 bases at J; junction bases unmatched: 11. The V gene's germline CDR1 is MDHEN and CDR2 SYDVKM. The CDR3 is 15 residues long. The CDR3 region has the DNA TGTGCCAGCAGTTTAGGGAGGGGCGAGGTGAGAGAGCAGTACTTC. Residues: CASSLGRGEVREQYF. Filled out from reference TRBV28 and TRBJ2-7, the complete variable domain reads DVKVTQSSRYLVKRTGEKVFLECVQDMDHENMFWYRQDPGLGLRLIYFSYDVKMKEKGDIPEGYSVSREKKERFSLILESASTNQTSMYLCASSLGRGEVREQYFGPGTRLTVT.

V gene TRBV7-2 combines with J gene TRBJ1-4, with D tentatively TRBD1 (5 bases). Trimming took off 4 bases at V and 0 bases at J, with 15 bases between the two ends. CDR1 and CDR2 (germline): SGHTA, FQGNSA. This CDR3 has 17 residues. CDR3 in amino acids: CASSSSRGVATNEKLFF. CDR3 DNA sequence: TGTGCCAGCAGCTCCTCACGGGGGGTTGCAACTAATGAAAAACTGTTTTTT.

The chain has TRBV18 and TRBJ2-4, with TRBD2 matching 8 bases. CDR1 and CDR2 from the germline V gene are KGHSH and LQKENI. J lost 9 bases, V lost 4 bases, and 8 bases had no gene match. CDR3 length: 14 residues. The DNA of the CDR3 is TGTGCCAGCTCACACGTTAGCGGGGAAGGCATTCAGTACTTC. Its protein is CASSHVSGEGIQYF.

This sequence joins TRBV27 and TRBJ2-1, with TRBD2 identical over 15 bases. Trimming removed 3 bases from V and 1 base from J; junction bases left unmatched: 10. The CDR3 is 20 amino acids. Per the germline V gene, CDR1 is MNHEY and CDR2 is SMNVEV (reference sequence). CDR3 nucleotide sequence: TGTGCCAGCAGTTTGCTTCGGACTAGCGGGAGGGCCAGGTCCTACAATGAGCAGTTCTTC. This codes for CASSLLRTSGRARSYNEQFF.

The rearrangement links TRBV27 to TRBJ1-2; 11 nucleotides agree with TRBD1. Germline V lookup: CDR1 MNHEY, CDR2 SMNVEV (reference sequence). V shed 6 bases, J shed 7 bases, and the junction held 16 bases outside the gene matches. The CDR3 is made up of 17 amino acids. This chain's CDR3 is CASSPTGQGASVSGYTF. DNA for the CDR3: TGTGCCAGCAGCCCCACTGGACAGGGGGCGTCTGTGTCTGGCTACACCTTC.

Note on this clone: The identical CDR3 is also encoded by other nucleotide sequences in the sample. This sequence joins TRBV3-1 (or the pseudogene TRBV3-2) and TRBJ1-1; TRBD1 is a possible D gene (6 bases). The CDR3 runs 14 residues. V gave up 2 bases and J gave up 0 bases, with 7 bases separating them. Germline CDR1 reads LGHDT; CDR2 reads YNNKEL (reference sequence). CDR3 in amino acids: CASSQRDMNTEAFF. Here the CDR3 DNA reads TGTGCCAGCAGCCAAAGGGACATGAACACTGAAGCTTTCTTT.

The chain is built from TRBV3-1 (or the pseudogene TRBV3-2) and TRBJ2-2; TRBD2 is a possible D gene (7 bases). The CDR3 runs to 15 residues. The germline CDR1 and CDR2 sequences are LGHDT and YNNKEL (reference sequence). Deletions cut 4 bases from V and 8 bases from J, with 17 bases between. The CDR3 loop reads CASSPSVGGAGELFF. CDR3 nucleotide sequence: TGTGCCAGCAGCCCTTCGGTGGGGGGGGCTGGGGAGCTGTTTTTT.

V usage is TRBV10-3 and J usage is TRBJ1-4; D might be TRBD1 (5 bases). Germline CDR1 is ENHRY and CDR2 is SYGVKD. Trimming pared 6 bases from V and 6 bases from J, leaving 14 bases between. This CDR3 comprises 14 residues. This CDR3 is CAISDRGGDEKLFF. In DNA form, the CDR3 reads TGTGCCATCAGCGACCGGGGCGGGGATGAAAAACTGTTTTTT.

This rearrangement joins TRBV19 to TRBJ2-2, with 8 bases aligning to TRBD1. The germline gives CDR1 LNHDA, CDR2 SQIVND (reference sequence). This CDR3 comprises 15 residues. V shed 3 bases and J 3 bases; nucleotides not matched to a gene: 3. CDR3 region: CASSMTGAHTGELFF. In DNA, the CDR3 is TGTGCCAGTAGTATGACAGGGGCCCACACCGGGGAGCTGTTTTTT.

The chain is built from TRBV3-1 (or the pseudogene TRBV3-2) and TRBJ2-5, with a tentative D call TRBD2 (5 bases). The CDR3 runs 15 residues. V lost 1 base and J lost 5, with 14 bases in between. Per the germline V gene, CDR1 is LGHDT and CDR2 is YNNKEL (reference sequence). The DNA for the CDR3 is TGTGCCAGCAGCCAAGTTTCGGGGAGTCGCGAGACCCAGTACTTC. It encodes CASSQVSGSRETQYF.

The chain couples TRBV19 to TRBJ1-2; perhaps TRBD1 as D (5 bases). Trimming pared 5 bases from V and 6 bases from J, leaving 19 bases between. This CDR3 is 15 amino acids long. Germline V gene sequence: CDR1 LNHDA, CDR2 SQIVND (reference sequence). In DNA form, the CDR3 reads TGTGCCAGTAGTTCTCCCGGGACTTACATTGATGGCTACACCTTC. Protein: CASSSPGTYIDGYTF.

Worth noting for this clone: The junction shows a germline mismatch at one end, possibly a read error. This chain's CDR3 is CASSLVPGQPSDEQYF. The CDR3 bases are TGCGCCAGCAGCTTGGTCCCGGGACAACCCTCCGACGAGCAGTACTTC. The chain uses TRBV5-1 and TRBJ2-7; D is perhaps TRBD1 (6 bases). Germline-derived CDR1 and CDR2 are SGHRS and YFSETQ. The CDR3 loop spans 16 amino acids.

V is TRBV6-2 or TRBV6-3 and J is TRBJ2-4, with D perhaps matching TRBD2 (6 bases). CDR1 and CDR2 (germline): MNHEY, SVGEGT. V lost 5 bases to trimming and J lost 7 bases, with 18 bases between them. CDR3 length: 15 residues. The CDR3 here is CASSKPASGRNIQYF. The CDR3 nucleotides are TGTGCCAGCAGTAAACCGGCCTCAGGGAGGAACATTCAGTACTTC.

This chain connects TRBV11-1 to TRBJ1-1; TRBD1 is a possible D gene (6 bases). Germline V CDR1 and CDR2: SGHAT, FQDESV (reference sequence). Deletions cut 6 bases from V and 0 bases from J, with 11 bases between. The CDR3 spans 14 residues. The CDR3 loop is CASSYRAVNTEAFF. The CDR3 nucleotides read TGTGCCAGCAGTTACAGGGCCGTGAACACTGAAGCTTTCTTT.